This TCR beta chain is from a study of cytomegalovirus exposure and HLA in healthy donors. This CDR3 is 13 amino acids long. CDR1 is LNHDA, CDR2 SQIVND, per germline (reference sequence). Trimming pared 7 bases from V and 4 bases from J, leaving 10 bases between. The assay was immunoSEQ multiplex PCR, and TCRdb's table has in-frame clones only and misses some. The data show under 250,000 clones, about 93% seen once. This clone was seen a handful of times. Sequencing input: PBMCs. The clonotype comes from a woman aged 18-35 years in good health and CMV-seronegative. The chain combines TRBV19 with TRBJ1-4; D possibly corresponds to TRBD1 (6 bases). CDR3 coding DNA: TGTGCCAGTAAGACAGGAATTAATGAAAAACTGTTTTTT. Protein sequence: CASKTGINEKLFF.